These T cell receptor beta chains were read from a single sample in a study of cytomegalovirus exposure and HLA in healthy donors. The table came from immunoSEQ multiplex PCR; TCRdb's copy has only in-frame clones and leaves some out. Found here are about 190,000 clones, around 80% of them singletons; the top ten hold roughly 6%. The sample taken for sequencing was PBMCs. The receptors stem from a man aged 40-50 years in good health and CMV-seropositive. Both conserved end residues are part of each CDR3. A D gene is named only where the DNA matches it firmly. Clone sizes are given selectively: once, few, many, or a class where the clone is expanded.

DNA,CDR3,D,V,J,size
TGTGCCTGGAGTGTACCCCACAGGAGCTCCTACAATGAGCAGTTCTTC,CAWSVPHRSSYNEQFF,.,TRBV30,TRBJ2-1,.
TGTGCCAGCAGCCGCGGGACAGGGGGTACAGATACGCAGTATTTT,CASSRGTGGTDTQYF,TRBD1,TRBV11-2,TRBJ2-3,.
TGCGCCAGCAGCCAAGATCCGGGGGGCGCGAACACCGGGGAGCTGTTTTTT,CASSQDPGGANTGELFF,.,TRBV4-1,TRBJ2-2,.
TGTGCCAGCAGTTTTCGACTAGCCAAAAACATTCAGTACTTC,CASSFRLAKNIQYF,.,TRBV28,TRBJ2-4,.
TGTGCCAGCAGCTCCCGGGACAGGGGCGGCGAGCAGTACTTC,CASSSRDRGGEQYF,TRBD1,TRBV5-8,TRBJ2-7,.
TGTGCCAGCTCACCCGGGCCCGGGACAGACAACCTCGAGCAGTACTTC,CASSPGPGTDNLEQYF,TRBD1,TRBV18,TRBJ2-7,.
TGCGCCAGCAGCTGGAGCGGCGGGACGGACTATGGCTACACCTTC,CASSWSGGTDYGYTF,.,TRBV5-1,TRBJ1-2,.
TGTGCCAGTAGTCCGGGACTAGCTGTCACAGATACGCAGTATTTT,CASSPGLAVTDTQYF,TRBD2,TRBV19,TRBJ2-3,.
TGTGCCAGCAGCTTAGATTTGCGGGGTCAAGAGACCCAGTACTTC,CASSLDLRGQETQYF,.,TRBV7-6,TRBJ2-5,.
TGTGCCAGCAGTAAAACAGGGGACCTCGAGCAGTACTTC,CASSKTGDLEQYF,TRBD1,TRBV28,TRBJ2-7,.
TGTGCCAGCAGCAAGGGACAGATCTATGGCTACACCTTC,CASSKGQIYGYTF,TRBD1,TRBV7-8,TRBJ1-2,.
TGCGCCAGCAGCCAAGTCGGCGGGAATCAGCCCCAGCATTTT,CASSQVGGNQPQHF,.,TRBV4-1,TRBJ1-5,few
TGTGCCAGCAGCGCCTCGACAGCTCAAAGCTCCTATAATTCACCCCTCCACTTT,CASSASTAQSSYNSPLHF,.,TRBV7-2,TRBJ1-6,once
TGTGCCAGCAGTTTAGCGGGGGGGCCATATACGCAGTATTTT,CASSLAGGPYTQYF,TRBD2,TRBV9,TRBJ2-3,.
TGTGCCAGTTGGACAGGGGGATTCACCGGGGAGCTGTTTTTT,CASWTGGFTGELFF,TRBD1,TRBV2,TRBJ2-2,.
TGTGCCAGCAGCGTAGCGTCGGGGGAGACCCAGTACTTC,CASSVASGETQYF,.,TRBV9,TRBJ2-5,.
TGTGCCAGCAGTAACCAACTAGCGGGGGGGGGCGAGCAGTACTTC,CASSNQLAGGGEQYF,TRBD2,TRBV6-5,TRBJ2-7,.
TGTGCCAGCAGCCAAGATTTGGGGAGTGAAGCTTTCTTT,CASSQDLGSEAFF,.,TRBV4-2,TRBJ1-1,once
TGTGCCAGCAGCTTAGGAGGCAGGGGGCTGAACACTGAAGCTTTCTTT,CASSLGGRGLNTEAFF,TRBD1,TRBV11-3,TRBJ1-1,.
TGTGCCAGCAGCCCGCAAAACAGGGCATTGAACACTGAAGCTTTCTTT,CASSPQNRALNTEAFF,.,TRBV7-9,TRBJ1-1,.
TGTGCCAGTAGACCACAGGGGGCTTCCTACGAGCAGTACTTC,CASRPQGASYEQYF,TRBD1,TRBV19,TRBJ2-7,.
TGTGCCAGCAGCTCTGATCCGGGACAGGGGGCCAATGAGCAGTTCTTC,CASSSDPGQGANEQFF,TRBD1,TRBV7-3,TRBJ2-1,.
TGCGCCAGCAGCTCCTCAGGGGGAGACAATGAGCAGTTCTTC,CASSSSGGDNEQFF,TRBD1,TRBV5-1,TRBJ2-1,.
TGTGCCAGCTCACGGGGACATGGAGAGACCCAGTACTTC,CASSRGHGETQYF,.,TRBV18,TRBJ2-5,few
TGTGCCAGCAGCTTAGTGGCAGGTGATATTCGAGAAGCTTTCTTT,CASSLVAGDIREAFF,.,TRBV7-2,TRBJ1-1,.
TGCGCCAGCAGCCAAGTATTGGCCACAGATACGCAGTATTTT,CASSQVLATDTQYF,.,TRBV4-1,TRBJ2-3,few
TGTGCCAGCAGCTTGGTAGGGGGGGGTCGAACAGATACGCAGTATTTT,CASSLVGGGRTDTQYF,.,TRBV5-4,TRBJ2-3,.
TGTGCCAGCAGCCCGGGACAGGGTGCCTACGAGCAGTACTTC,CASSPGQGAYEQYF,TRBD1,TRBV7-6,TRBJ2-7,.
TGCGCCAGCAGCCTGGGACAGGGGGTCCACGAGCAGTACTTC,CASSLGQGVHEQYF,TRBD1,TRBV4-3,TRBJ2-7,.
TGTGCCAGCAGCCAAGACAGGGGGCAACCCTACGAGCAGTACTTC,CASSQDRGQPYEQYF,TRBD1,TRBV4-2,TRBJ2-7,.
TGTGCCAGCAGTTACTCGACAACCTTCAATGAGCAGTTCTTC,CASSYSTTFNEQFF,.,TRBV6-5,TRBJ2-1,once
TGCGCCAGCAGCTTGGAGACAGGGGTAGGTCAAGAGACCCAGTACTTC,CASSLETGVGQETQYF,TRBD1,TRBV5-1,TRBJ2-5,.
TGCAGCGTTGGTGGCGGGGGTGGGGCCGGGGAGCTGTTTTTT,CSVGGGGGAGELFF,TRBD2,TRBV29-1,TRBJ2-2,.
TGTGCCAGCAGTTACTCCAGGGGGCGCGGGGAGACCCAGTACTTC,CASSYSRGRGETQYF,TRBD1,TRBV6-5,TRBJ2-5,.
TGTGCCAGCAGCTTGGCAGGGATGGGTGAGACCCAGTACTTC,CASSLAGMGETQYF,.,TRBV5-4,TRBJ2-5,.
TGTGCCAGCAGTCCTCTGGACAGGGTGGCTGGAAACACCATATATTTT,CASSPLDRVAGNTIYF,TRBD1,TRBV27,TRBJ1-3,once
TGTGCCAGCAGTGAAGCGGTAGAGCCCCGGGAGCAGTACTTC,CASSEAVEPREQYF,.,TRBV6-1,TRBJ2-7,.
TGTGCCAGTAGGGACAACACAGATACGCAGTATTTT,CASRDNTDTQYF,.,TRBV19,TRBJ2-3,.
TGTGCCAGCAGTGGGAACAGGGCTTATCAGCCCCAGCATTTT,CASSGNRAYQPQHF,.,TRBV2,TRBJ1-5,.
TGTGCCAGCAGTTACCTCTCCAGCGGGGGGGCCGGGGAGCTGTTTTTT,CASSYLSSGGAGELFF,TRBD2,TRBV6-5,TRBJ2-2,.
TGTGCCAGCAGTATCGGGTCCGTTGAAAAACTGTTTTTT,CASSIGSVEKLFF,.,TRBV6-6,TRBJ1-4,.
TGTGCCAGCGGGGACTTGGGAAGGGGACTCATGAATGAGCAGTTCTTC,CASGDLGRGLMNEQFF,.,TRBV7-2,TRBJ2-1,.
TGTGCCAGCAGCTCGTTGGCAATCAGCTCTGGAAACACCATATATTTT,CASSSLAISSGNTIYF,.,TRBV5-8,TRBJ1-3,.
TGCGCCAGCAGCCACCTAGGGACAGGGGCTAAAACTGGCTACACCTTC,CASSHLGTGAKTGYTF,TRBD1,TRBV4-3,TRBJ1-2,few
TGTGCCAGCAGCCATCAGCCGGGACAGGGTAGCAATGAGCAGTTCTTC,CASSHQPGQGSNEQFF,TRBD1,TRBV7-9,TRBJ2-1,.
TGTGCCAGAAGAAACGCAGGGGGAGCGAATGGCTACACCTTC,CARRNAGGANGYTF,TRBD1,TRBV11-3,TRBJ1-2,.
TGTGCCAGCAGCTTAGGGGGGGATGGCTACACCTTC,CASSLGGDGYTF,.,TRBV11-3,TRBJ1-2,.
TGTGCCAGCAGCGTCGACACTAGCGGGGATACGCACATGGATACGCAGTATTTT,CASSVDTSGDTHMDTQYF,TRBD2,TRBV9,TRBJ2-3,.
TGTGCCAGCAGTCCCCCAGGAGGACTGCGCAATCAGCCCCAGCATTTT,CASSPPGGLRNQPQHF,.,TRBV27,TRBJ1-5,.
TGCAGTGCTAGCCCCTCGACCCAGTACTTC,CSASPSTQYF,.,TRBV20-1,TRBJ2-5,.
TGCAGCGTTCCCCAGCAAGAGACCCAGTACTTC,CSVPQQETQYF,.,TRBV29-1,TRBJ2-5,.
TGTGCCAGCAGCTTACGTCTCGGAGGAGCAGATACGCAGTATTTT,CASSLRLGGADTQYF,.,TRBV7-2,TRBJ2-3,.
TGTGCCAGCAGCCCCTTTCAGGTCAACACTGAAGCTTTCTTT,CASSPFQVNTEAFF,.,TRBV7-2,TRBJ1-1,.
TGTGCCTGGAGTTTCAGGGGGGCCTACAATGAGCAGTTCTTC,CAWSFRGAYNEQFF,.,TRBV30,TRBJ2-1,.